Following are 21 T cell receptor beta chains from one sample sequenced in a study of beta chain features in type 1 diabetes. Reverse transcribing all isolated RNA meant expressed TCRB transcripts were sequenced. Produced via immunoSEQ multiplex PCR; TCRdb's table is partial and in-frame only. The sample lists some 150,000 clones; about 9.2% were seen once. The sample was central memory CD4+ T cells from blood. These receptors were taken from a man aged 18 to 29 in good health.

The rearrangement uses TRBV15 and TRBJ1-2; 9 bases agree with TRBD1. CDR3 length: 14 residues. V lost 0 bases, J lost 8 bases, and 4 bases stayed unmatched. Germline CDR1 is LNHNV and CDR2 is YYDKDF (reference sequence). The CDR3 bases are TGTGCCACCAGCAGAGATTTGGACAGGGGCGGCTACACCTTC. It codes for CATSRDLDRGGYTF.

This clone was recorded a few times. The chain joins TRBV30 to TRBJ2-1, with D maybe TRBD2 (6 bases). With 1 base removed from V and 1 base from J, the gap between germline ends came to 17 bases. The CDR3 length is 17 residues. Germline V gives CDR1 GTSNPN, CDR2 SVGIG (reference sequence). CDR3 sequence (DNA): TGTGCCTGGAGTGGAGGAGGGATGGGGGGATCCTACAATGAGCAGTTCTTC. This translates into CAWSGGGMGGSYNEQFF.

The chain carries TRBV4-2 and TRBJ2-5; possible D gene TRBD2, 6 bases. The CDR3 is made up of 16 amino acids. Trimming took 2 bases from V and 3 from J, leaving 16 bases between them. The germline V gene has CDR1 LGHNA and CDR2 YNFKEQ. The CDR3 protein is CASSQTRGSGEETQYF. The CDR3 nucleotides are TGTGCCAGCAGCCAAACCCGAGGTAGCGGAGAAGAGACCCAGTACTTC.

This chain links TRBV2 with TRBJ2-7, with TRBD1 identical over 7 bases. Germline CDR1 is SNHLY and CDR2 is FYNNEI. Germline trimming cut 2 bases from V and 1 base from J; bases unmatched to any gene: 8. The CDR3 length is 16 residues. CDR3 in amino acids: CASSERTGRGSYEQYF. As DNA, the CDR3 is TGTGCCAGCAGTGAAAGGACAGGTCGTGGGTCCTACGAGCAGTACTTC.

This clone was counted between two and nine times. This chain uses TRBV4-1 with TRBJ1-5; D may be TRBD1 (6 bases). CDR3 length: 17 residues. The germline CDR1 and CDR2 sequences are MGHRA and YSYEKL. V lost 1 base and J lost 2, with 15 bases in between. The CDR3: CASSQADMGAGNQPQHF. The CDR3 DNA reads TGCGCCAGCAGCCAAGCGGATATGGGGGCTGGCAATCAGCCCCAGCATTTT.

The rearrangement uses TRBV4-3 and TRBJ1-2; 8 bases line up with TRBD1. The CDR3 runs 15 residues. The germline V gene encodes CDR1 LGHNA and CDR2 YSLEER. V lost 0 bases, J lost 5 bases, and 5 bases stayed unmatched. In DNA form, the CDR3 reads TGCGCCAGCAGCCAAGATCAGGGGGCTGCTTATGGCTACACCTTC. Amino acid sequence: CASSQDQGAAYGYTF.

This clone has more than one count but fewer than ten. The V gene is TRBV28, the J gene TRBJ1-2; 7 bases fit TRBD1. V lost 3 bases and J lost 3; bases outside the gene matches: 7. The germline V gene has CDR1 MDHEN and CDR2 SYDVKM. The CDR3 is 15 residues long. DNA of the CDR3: TGTGCCAGCAGTTTTGGGTCAGGGGGTGACTATGGCTACACCTTC. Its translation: CASSFGSGGDYGYTF.

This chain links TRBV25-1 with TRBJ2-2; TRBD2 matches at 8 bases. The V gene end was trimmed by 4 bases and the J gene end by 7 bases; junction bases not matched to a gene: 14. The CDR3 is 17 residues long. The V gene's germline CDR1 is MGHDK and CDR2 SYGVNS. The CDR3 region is CASSGPRAGGYVGELFF. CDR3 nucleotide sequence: TGTGCCAGCAGTGGACCTCGGGCGGGGGGTTATGTCGGGGAGCTGTTTTTT.

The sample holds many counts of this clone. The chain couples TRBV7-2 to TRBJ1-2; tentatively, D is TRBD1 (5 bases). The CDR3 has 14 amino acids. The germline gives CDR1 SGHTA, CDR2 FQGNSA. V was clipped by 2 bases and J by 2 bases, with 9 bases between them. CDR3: CASSLSPGNYGYTF. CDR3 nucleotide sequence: TGTGCCAGCAGCTTATCCCCAGGGAACTATGGCTACACCTTC.

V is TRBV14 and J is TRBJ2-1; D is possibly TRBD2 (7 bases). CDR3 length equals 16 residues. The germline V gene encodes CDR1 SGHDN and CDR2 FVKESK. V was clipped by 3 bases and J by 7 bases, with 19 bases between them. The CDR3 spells CASSHLRGASWNEQFF. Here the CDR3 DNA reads TGTGCCAGCAGCCACCTACGGGGGGCCAGTTGGAATGAGCAGTTCTTC.

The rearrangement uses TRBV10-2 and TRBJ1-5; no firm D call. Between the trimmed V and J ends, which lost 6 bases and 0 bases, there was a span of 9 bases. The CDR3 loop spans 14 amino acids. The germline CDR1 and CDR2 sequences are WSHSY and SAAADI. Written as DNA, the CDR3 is TGCGCCAGCAGCGCAGGATATAGCAATCAGCCCCAGCATTTT. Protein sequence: CASSAGYSNQPQHF.

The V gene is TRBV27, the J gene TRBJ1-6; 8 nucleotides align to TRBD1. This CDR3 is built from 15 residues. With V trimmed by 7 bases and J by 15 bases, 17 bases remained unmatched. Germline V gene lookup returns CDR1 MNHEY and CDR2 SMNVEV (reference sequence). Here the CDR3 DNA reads TGTGCCAGCAAATTAGGTATGCACGCCGACAGGGGCCTCCACTTT. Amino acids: CASKLGMHADRGLHF.

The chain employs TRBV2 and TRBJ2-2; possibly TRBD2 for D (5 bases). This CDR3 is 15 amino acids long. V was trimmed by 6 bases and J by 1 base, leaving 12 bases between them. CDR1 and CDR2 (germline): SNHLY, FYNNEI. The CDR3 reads CASRGSGRNTGELFF. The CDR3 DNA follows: TGTGCCAGCAGGGGGAGCGGCAGGAACACCGGGGAGCTGTTTTTT.

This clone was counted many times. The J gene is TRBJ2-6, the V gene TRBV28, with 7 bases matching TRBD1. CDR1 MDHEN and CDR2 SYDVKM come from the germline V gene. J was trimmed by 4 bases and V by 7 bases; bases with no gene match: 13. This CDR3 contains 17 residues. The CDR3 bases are TGTGCCAGCACCTCGGCCGGACAGGCCCACGGGGCCAACGTCCTGACTTTC. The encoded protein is CASTSAGQAHGANVLTF.

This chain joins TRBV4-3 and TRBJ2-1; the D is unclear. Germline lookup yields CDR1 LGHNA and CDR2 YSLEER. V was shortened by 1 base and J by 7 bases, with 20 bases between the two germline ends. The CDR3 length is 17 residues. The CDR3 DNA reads TGCGCCAGCAGCCAAGGAGGCCCATCCCCGGTACCTAATGAGCAGTTCTTC. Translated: CASSQGGPSPVPNEQFF.

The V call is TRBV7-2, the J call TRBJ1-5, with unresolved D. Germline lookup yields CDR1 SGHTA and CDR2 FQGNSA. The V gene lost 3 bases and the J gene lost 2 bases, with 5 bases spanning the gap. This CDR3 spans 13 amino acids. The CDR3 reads CASSFQGNQPQHF. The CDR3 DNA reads TGTGCCAGCAGCTTTCAGGGCAATCAGCCCCAGCATTTT.

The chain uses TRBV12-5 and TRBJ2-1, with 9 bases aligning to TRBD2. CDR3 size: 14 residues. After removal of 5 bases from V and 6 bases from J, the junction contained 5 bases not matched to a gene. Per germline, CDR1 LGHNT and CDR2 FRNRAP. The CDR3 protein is CASGRGGAANEQFF. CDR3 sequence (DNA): TGTGCTAGTGGTCGCGGGGGGGCCGCCAATGAGCAGTTCTTC.

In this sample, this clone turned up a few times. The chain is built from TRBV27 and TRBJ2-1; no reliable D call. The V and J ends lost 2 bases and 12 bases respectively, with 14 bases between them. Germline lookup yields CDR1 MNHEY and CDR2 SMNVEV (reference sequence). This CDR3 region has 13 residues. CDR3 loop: CASSLEGFSGQFF. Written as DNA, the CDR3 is TGTGCCAGCAGTTTAGAAGGCTTTTCGGGGCAGTTCTTC.

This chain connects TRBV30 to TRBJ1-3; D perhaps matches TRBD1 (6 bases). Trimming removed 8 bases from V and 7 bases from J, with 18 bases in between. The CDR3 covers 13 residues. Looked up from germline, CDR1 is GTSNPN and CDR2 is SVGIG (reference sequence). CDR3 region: CARTQGLSNTIYF. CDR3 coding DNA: TGTGCCAGGACTCAGGGGCTTAGCAACACCATATATTTT. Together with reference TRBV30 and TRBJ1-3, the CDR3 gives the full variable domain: SQTIHQWPATLVQPVGSPLSLECTVEGTSNPNLYWYRQAAGRGLQLLFYSVGIGQISSEVPQNLSASRPQDRQFILSSKKLLLSDSGFYLCARTQGLSNTIYFGEGSWLTVV.

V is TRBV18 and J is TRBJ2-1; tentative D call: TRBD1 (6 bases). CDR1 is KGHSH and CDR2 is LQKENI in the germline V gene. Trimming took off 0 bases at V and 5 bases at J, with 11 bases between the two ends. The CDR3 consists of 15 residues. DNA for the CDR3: TGTGCCAGCTCACCACCGGGTCGGACAGACAATGAGCAGTTCTTC. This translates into CASSPPGRTDNEQFF.

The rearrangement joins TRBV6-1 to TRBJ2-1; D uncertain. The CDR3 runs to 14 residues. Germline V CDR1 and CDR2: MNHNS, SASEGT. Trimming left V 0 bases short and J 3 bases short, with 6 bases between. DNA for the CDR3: TGTGCCAGCAGTGAAGCGAGCATCTACAATGAGCAGTTCTTC. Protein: CASSEASIYNEQFF.